This T cell receptor (beta chain) is from a study of shared clonotypes between healthy human individuals. Study information: Per-donor plates numbered three CD4 naive, three CD4 memory, two CD8 naive and one CD8 memory. Study conclusions and caveats: In general, naive subsets displayed greater estimated richness than memory subsets did. Rarefaction revealed incomplete sorted-subset sequencing despite large depth. Several donors shared approximately 5% of their naive CD4 clonotypes.

CDR1 is MNHNY and CDR2 is SVGAGI in the germline V gene (reference sequence). The CDR3 contains 14 residues. Trimming took off 6 bases at V and 1 base at J, with 11 bases between the two ends. Only CD45RO-negative cells positively selected for CCR7 counted as naive CD8 cells, so terminally differentiated effector memory CD45RA+ cells were excluded. Worth noting for this clone: Its antigen is as yet unknown.

Profiling relied on immunoSEQ multiplex PCR, and the TCRdb table lists in-frame clones only, not all of them. In the table there are 750,000 to 1,000,000 clones, approximately 92% of which are singletons. This TCR was sampled from a man aged 25-45 years in good health. The chain joins TRBV6-6 to TRBJ2-3, with a possible D match to TRBD1 (5 bases). The sample taken for sequencing was naive CD8+ T cells sorted from blood. The CDR3 nucleotides read TGTGCCAGCAGGGGGTTAGGGGGCACAGATACGCAGTATTTT. Translating gives CASRGLGGTDTQYF.